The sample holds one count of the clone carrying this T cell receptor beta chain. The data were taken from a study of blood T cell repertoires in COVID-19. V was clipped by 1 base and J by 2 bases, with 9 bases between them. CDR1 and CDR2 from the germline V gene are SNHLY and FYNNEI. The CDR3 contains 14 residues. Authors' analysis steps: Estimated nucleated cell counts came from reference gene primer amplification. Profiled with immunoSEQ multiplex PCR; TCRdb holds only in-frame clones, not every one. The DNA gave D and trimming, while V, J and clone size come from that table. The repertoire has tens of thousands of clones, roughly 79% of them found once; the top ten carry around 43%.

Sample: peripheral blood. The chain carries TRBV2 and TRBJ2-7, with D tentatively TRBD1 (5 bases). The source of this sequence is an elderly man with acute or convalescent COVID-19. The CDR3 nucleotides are TGTGCCAGCAGTGAAGGGGTGGGGCCCTACGAGCAGTACTTC. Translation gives CASSEGVGPYEQYF.